The rows below give T cell receptor beta chains drawn from one sample of a study of cytomegalovirus exposure and HLA in healthy donors. Profiled with immunoSEQ multiplex PCR; TCRdb holds only in-frame clones, not every one. Of approximately 200,000 clones listed, roughly 75% are singletons. Material for sequencing was PBMCs. Source of these receptors: a man aged 25-45 years in good health and CMV-seropositive. The CDR3 runs from the conserved cysteine through the conserved F or W. Fields, in order: CDR3 DNA, CDR3 protein, D gene, V gene, clone size, J gene. A D gene is named only where the DNA matches it firmly. The listing skips clone size in some rows; elsewhere it reads once, few, many or a size class.

TGCGCCAGCAGTGAGTTAGGGGGAGGGAGCTCCTACGAGCAGTACTTC,CASSELGGGSSYEQYF,-,TRBV10-2,-,TRBJ2-7
TGTGCCAGCAACTTAGGGGACAGGGGCAATCAGCCCCAGCATTTT,CASNLGDRGNQPQHF,TRBD1,TRBV28,-,TRBJ1-5
TGTGCCAGCTCACCAGACCGGGACACACTCTATGGCTACACCTTC,CASSPDRDTLYGYTF,-,TRBV18,few,TRBJ1-2
TGTGCCAGCAGTTTAGGCAGTCTCCAAGAGACCCAGTACTTC,CASSLGSLQETQYF,-,TRBV7-3,-,TRBJ2-5
TGTGCCAGCAGCCCTGGACAGGACGGTCAGCCCCAGCATTTT,CASSPGQDGQPQHF,TRBD1,TRBV7-9,once,TRBJ1-5
TGTGCCAGCAGCTTGGATGATTACGGGACAGGGCTCTACGAGCAGTACTTC,CASSLDDYGTGLYEQYF,TRBD1,TRBV7-2,-,TRBJ2-7
TGTGCCAGCAGTTTAGGGGTTGGGCTAGCCTGGGGTAATGAGCAGTTCTTC,CASSLGVGLAWGNEQFF,-,TRBV27,few,TRBJ2-1
TGCGCCAGCAGCTTTAAGAGTAGCACAGATACGCAGTATTTT,CASSFKSSTDTQYF,-,TRBV5-1,once,TRBJ2-3
TGTGCCAGCAGCTTTTACGGGGGACAAGAGACCCAGTACTTC,CASSFYGGQETQYF,-,TRBV11-1,-,TRBJ2-5
TGTGCCAGCAGTCTAAGACTAGGCTACTACAATGAGCAGTTCTTC,CASSLRLGYYNEQFF,-,TRBV27,-,TRBJ2-1
TGTGCCAGAGGCCCCGGGACTAGCCCGGAGACCCAGTACTTC,CARGPGTSPETQYF,TRBD2,TRBV2,-,TRBJ2-5
TGTGCCAGTACCAATAGGGGGGGAAACAATTCACCCCTCCACTTT,CASTNRGGNNSPLHF,-,TRBV19,-,TRBJ1-6
TGTGCCAGCAGTTTATGGGGACAGTCGGCTGGCTACACCTTC,CASSLWGQSAGYTF,TRBD1,TRBV27,-,TRBJ1-2
TGTGCCTGGAGCGAAGGGACAGGTCCGGTTAATGGAAACACCATATATTTT,CAWSEGTGPVNGNTIYF,TRBD1,TRBV30,once,TRBJ1-3
TGCGCCAGCAGCTTGAGGGGCCCCAGCACAGATACGCAGTATTTT,CASSLRGPSTDTQYF,-,TRBV5-1,-,TRBJ2-3
TGCGCCAGCAGCCAAGGGGTGAGGGATGAGCAGTTCTTC,CASSQGVRDEQFF,-,TRBV4-3,-,TRBJ2-1
TGTGCCAGCAGTTTAAGGCCCAGGACTGGAAACACCATATATTTT,CASSLRPRTGNTIYF,-,TRBV28,-,TRBJ1-3
TGTGCCAGTAGTAAACGTCCCGGGGGCGGGAGTGGCCAAGAGACCCAGTACTTC,CASSKRPGGGSGQETQYF,-,TRBV19,-,TRBJ2-5
TGCGCCAGCAGCTTGGTGGTAGCGGGAGACACAGATACGCAGTATTTT,CASSLVVAGDTDTQYF,TRBD2,TRBV5-1,few,TRBJ2-3
TGTGCCAGCAGCGGCGGCGCATTAGCAACTAATGAAAAACTGTTTTTT,CASSGGALATNEKLFF,-,TRBV4-2,few,TRBJ1-4
TGCAGCGTTGAAGAGCCTTTATCTTGGACAGGCTCCTACGAGCAGTACTTC,CSVEEPLSWTGSYEQYF,TRBD1,TRBV29-1,once,TRBJ2-7
TGTGCCAGCAGCACGCGGGGCCCAGGTGAGCAGTTCTTC,CASSTRGPGEQFF,-,TRBV5-4,-,TRBJ2-1
TGTGCCAGCACCTCGGGACTTACTCAGCAGTACTTC,CASTSGLTQQYF,-,TRBV6-1,-,TRBJ2-7
TGTGCCAGCTCACCCCTAGGCCGTTCCAATCAGCCCCAGCATTTT,CASSPLGRSNQPQHF,-,TRBV18,few,TRBJ1-5
TGTGCCAGCAGCTTTAACCTGGACAGGATTCATACTCCCTACGAGCAGTACTTC,CASSFNLDRIHTPYEQYF,TRBD1,TRBV7-2,-,TRBJ2-7
TGTGCCAGCAGCGCCCAGGGGAGAGTCGCCGGGGAGCTGTTTTTT,CASSAQGRVAGELFF,-,TRBV9,-,TRBJ2-2
TGTGCCAGCAGCTTAGGACAAGAAAACACTGAAGCTTTCTTT,CASSLGQENTEAFF,-,TRBV7-9,-,TRBJ1-1
TGTGCCAGCAGTAGGAGCAGTAACTATGGCTACACCTTC,CASSRSSNYGYTF,-,TRBV6-4,few,TRBJ1-2
TGTGCCAGCAGTATACAGGGGGCAGGGGAAAAACTGTTTTTT,CASSIQGAGEKLFF,TRBD1,TRBV7-9,-,TRBJ1-4
TGTGCCAGCAGCTTATTAACAGATACGCAGTATTTT,CASSLLTDTQYF,-,TRBV7-2,-,TRBJ2-3
TGTGCCAGCAGCCCGAGGACTAGCGGGGGGCAAGATACGCAGTATTTT,CASSPRTSGGQDTQYF,TRBD2,TRBV13,-,TRBJ2-3
TGTGCCAGCAGCCCCGGGAGCGCCTACGAGCAGTACTTC,CASSPGSAYEQYF,-,TRBV27,once,TRBJ2-7
TGTGCTAGCAGCGATACAGGGATCGAGCAGTACTTC,CASSDTGIEQYF,-,TRBV7-7,-,TRBJ2-7
TGTGCCATCAGTGCGTCCTACGAGCAGTACTTC,CAISASYEQYF,-,TRBV10-3,-,TRBJ2-7
TGTGCCAGTAGTATAGATCCCCAGGGGCTTGGGGCCAACGTCCTGACTTTC,CASSIDPQGLGANVLTF,-,TRBV19,-,TRBJ2-6
TGCGCCAGCAGCTTGTCGCTAGCGGGTTACAATGAGCAGTTCTTC,CASSLSLAGYNEQFF,TRBD2,TRBV5-1,-,TRBJ2-1
TGTGCCAGCACCCAGGGAGGGGTCTCCGAGCAGTACTTC,CASTQGGVSEQYF,TRBD2,TRBV7-3,-,TRBJ2-7
TGCGCCAGCAGCCCCGGGGGGCTCCGGTACAATGAGCAGTTCTTC,CASSPGGLRYNEQFF,-,TRBV5-1,-,TRBJ2-1
TGTGCCAGCAGCCCATCAGCGGGAGGGGGGAATGAGCAGTTCTTC,CASSPSAGGGNEQFF,TRBD2,TRBV7-3,once,TRBJ2-1